The 26 T cell receptor beta chains reported below all come from one sample, sequenced in a study of Graves' ophthalmopathy and Graves' hyperthyroidism. From RNA, the CDR3 regions of TCR beta chains were amplified and sequenced. HTBI primers served in a first-round RT-PCR, which a second-round multiplex PCR followed. TCRdb passed the multiplex PCR reads through MiXCR, listing each CDR3 protein once. The profile shows about 600,000 distinct CDR3 sequences, less than 45% of them singletons. What was sequenced was peripheral blood or thyroid tissue (not recorded which). The source is an adult man with Graves' hyperthyroidism.

At least ten counts were recorded for this clonotype. This chain links TRBV20-1 with TRBJ2-7; no clear D gene. CDR1 and CDR2 (germline): DFQATT, SNEGSKA (reference sequence). V was clipped by 4 bases and J by 6 bases, with 19 bases between them. This CDR3 is built from 14 residues. CDR3 amino acids: CSATRRASGGEQYF. CDR3 DNA: TGCAGTGCTACCCGAAGGGCCTCCGGCGGCGAGCAGTACTTC.

This clonotype was detected ten times or more. The chain recombines TRBV12-3 or TRBV12-4 with TRBJ1-1; D remains ambiguous. Trimming removed 1 base at V and 0 bases at J, with 12 bases between. CDR3 length: 16 amino acids. This CDR3 is CASSLERVAMNTEAFF. In DNA form, the CDR3 reads TGTGCCAGCAGTTTAGAAAGGGTAGCGATGAACACTGAAGCTTTCTTT.

The chain links TRBV7-9 to TRBJ2-6, with a weak D call TRBD1 (6 bases). The CDR3 covers 18 residues. The germline V gene has CDR1 SEHNR and CDR2 FQNEAQ (reference sequence). The V gene lost 1 base and the J gene lost 0 bases, with 13 bases spanning the gap. The CDR3 loop reads CASSLDREALSGANVLTF. The CDR3 nucleotides read TGTGCCAGCAGCTTAGACAGGGAAGCCCTCTCTGGGGCCAACGTCCTGACTTTC.

This chain uses TRBV12-5 with TRBJ1-3, with 12 bases fitting TRBD1. The V gene end was trimmed by 5 bases and the J gene end by 8 bases; junction bases not matched to a gene: 4. This CDR3 is built from 14 residues. Germline V CDR1 and CDR2: LGHNT, FRNRAP. In nucleotides, the CDR3 is TGTGCTAGTGGTGGGGGGACAGGGGGCTACACCATATATTTT. It is translated as CASGGGTGGYTIYF.

There are many counts of this clonotype. The chain couples TRBV2 to TRBJ2-1, with D possibly being TRBD1 (5 bases). Germline lookup yields CDR1 SNHLY and CDR2 FYNNEI. This CDR3 contains 11 residues. Trimming took off 6 bases at V and 6 bases at J, with 6 bases between the two ends. CDR3 sequence (DNA): TGTGCCAGCAGGGACATCAATGAGCAGTTCTTC. Protein sequence: CASRDINEQFF.

The CDR3 reads CSVDGTGGRGDTQYF. The CDR3 DNA sequence: TGCAGCGTTGATGGGACAGGGGGCCGGGGAGATACGCAGTATTTT. V is TRBV29-1 and J is TRBJ2-3; 12 positions match TRBD1. CDR1 is SQVTM, CDR2 ANQGSEA, per germline. With V trimmed by 3 bases and J by 5 bases, 6 bases remained unmatched. The CDR3 extends over 15 amino acids.

The chain couples TRBV12-3 or TRBV12-4 to TRBJ2-1, with TRBD2 as a possible D gene (5 bases). The CDR3 consists of 14 residues. V dropped 6 bases and J dropped 7 bases, with 16 bases sitting between them. This CDR3 is CASSGRENGNEQFF. The DNA of the CDR3 is TGTGCCAGCAGCGGACGGGAAAATGGGAATGAGCAGTTCTTC.

The V call is TRBV10-3, the J call TRBJ1-5, with D tentatively TRBD1 (6 bases). The CDR3 is 15 amino acids. Germline CDR1 ENHRY, CDR2 SYGVKD. Trimming removed 6 bases at V and 7 bases at J, with 19 bases between. This CDR3 reads CAIRRTKQGNQPQHF. CDR3 nucleotides: TGTGCCATCAGGAGAACAAAACAGGGAAACCAGCCCCAGCATTTT.

Regarding this clonotype: An end of the junction differs from the germline gene, which may be a read error. Written as DNA, the CDR3 is TGTGCCAGCAGCTTAGCCCCTATTCGGACGCCCCAAGAGGCCCAGTACTTC. This gives the protein CASSLAPIRTPQEAQYF. This rearrangement joins TRBV11-2 to TRBJ2-5; D is unresolved. CDR1 and CDR2 (germline): SGHAT, FQNNGV. The CDR3 sequence is 17 residues long.

This chain links TRBV24-1 with TRBJ1-4; D not resolved. The CDR3 runs to 13 residues. The V gene's germline CDR1 is KGHDR and CDR2 SFDVKD. The V and J ends lost 3 bases and 12 bases respectively, with 13 bases between them. The DNA for the CDR3 is TGTGCCACCAGTGATCAGGATGTGGCTCAACTGTTTTTT. This encodes CATSDQDVAQLFF.

On this clonotype: Just one base apart from a much larger clone, this may be a read error. The chain has TRBV13 and TRBJ2-7; D may be TRBD1 (7 bases). The CDR3 loop spans 14 amino acids. Germline V gives CDR1 PRHDT, CDR2 FYEKMQ (reference sequence). As DNA, the CDR3 is TGTGCCAGCAGCCCGCGGGACAGAAACTACGAGCAGTGCTTC. Amino acids: CASSPRDRNYEQCF.

This clonotype was seen repeatedly, ten times or more. The chain combines TRBV7-9 with TRBJ1-1; 7 nucleotides match TRBD1. V lost 3 bases and J lost 1; bases outside the gene matches: 8. Germline V gene data show CDR1 as SEHNR and CDR2 as FQNEAQ (reference sequence). The length of the CDR3 is 16 residues. This chain's CDR3 is CASSLGQGVPNTEAFF. DNA of the CDR3: TGTGCCAGCAGCTTGGGGCAGGGGGTACCGAACACTGAAGCTTTCTTT.

A remark on this clonotype: Possible read error: a much larger clone is one base away. V gene TRBV13 combines with J gene TRBJ1-2; TRBD1 matches at 10 bases. Germline CDR1 is PRHDT and CDR2 is FYEKMQ (reference sequence). This CDR3 has 13 residues. CDR3: CARSLDRGHGYTF. As DNA, the CDR3 is TGTGCCCGCAGCCTCGACAGGGGGCACGGCTACACCTTC.

This clonotype was recorded many times. The chain joins TRBV5-1 to TRBJ1-1, with 7 bases matching TRBD1. Germline V lookup: CDR1 SGHRS, CDR2 YFSETQ. The trim removed 0 bases at V and 5 bases at J, leaving 4 bases unmatched. This CDR3 comprises 14 residues. The CDR3 coding sequence is TGCGCCAGCAGCTTGGTAGGGGGCAGAACTGAAGCTTTCTTT. It encodes CASSLVGGRTEAFF.

The chain recombines TRBV10-3 with TRBJ2-7, with 7 bases matching TRBD2. V gave up 0 bases and J gave up 3 bases; unmatched junction bases: 5. Germline V gene data show CDR1 as ENHRY and CDR2 as SYGVKD. The CDR3 runs to 15 residues. Here the CDR3 DNA reads TGTGCCATCAGTGAGTCGGCTAGCGGCGTCTACGAGCAGTACTTC. This codes for CAISESASGVYEQYF.

This clonotype was observed once. The chain couples TRBV20-1 to TRBJ1-1; perhaps TRBD1 as D (5 bases). Germline V lookup: CDR1 DFQATT, CDR2 SNEGSKA (reference sequence). Trimming removed 6 bases from V and 3 bases from J, with 14 bases in between. This CDR3 has 13 amino acids. CDR3 sequence: CSAFRGSYTEAFF. The CDR3 region has the DNA TGCAGTGCCTTCCGGGGGAGCTACACTGAAGCTTTCTTT.

The chain employs TRBV29-1 and TRBJ2-5, with D possibly matching TRBD1 (6 bases). V was trimmed by 6 bases and J by 4 bases, leaving 12 bases between them. CDR3 length: 12 residues. The V gene's germline CDR1 is SQVTM and CDR2 ANQGSEA. The CDR3 loop reads CSVLLGGETQYF. The CDR3 DNA sequence: TGCAGCGTCCTCCTAGGGGGAGAGACCCAGTACTTC.

In its sample, this clonotype was seen a few times. This may be a read error, as it is one base from a much larger clone. V gene TRBV10-2 combines with J gene TRBJ1-2; no clear D. Germline CDR1 WSHSY, CDR2 SAAADI. V gave up 4 bases and J gave up 2 bases, with 11 bases separating them. The CDR3 extends over 14 amino acids. CDR3 protein: CASSGPGLNYGYTF. The CDR3 nucleotides read TGCGCCAGCAGTGGCCCGGGTCTAAACTATGGCTACACCTTC.

V and J are TRBV7-9 and TRBJ1-2; 8 bases align to TRBD1. The CDR3 has 15 residues. The germline CDR1 and CDR2 sequences are SEHNR and FQNEAQ (reference sequence). After removal of 4 bases from V and 8 bases from J, the junction contained 12 bases not matched to a gene. The CDR3 sequence is CASSSPRTGRSGYTF. The CDR3 DNA follows: TGTGCCAGCAGCTCCCCCCGGACAGGGAGGAGCGGCTACACCTTC.

The genes are TRBV10-2 and TRBJ2-5; possibly TRBD1 for D (5 bases). Trimming cost V 2 bases and J 5 bases, with 9 bases left between them. This CDR3 comprises 13 residues. Germline V gene lookup returns CDR1 WSHSY and CDR2 SAAADI. Here the CDR3 reads CASSEARVETQYF. The CDR3 region has the DNA TGCGCCAGCAGTGAGGCCAGGGTTGAGACCCAGTACTTC.

There are many counts of this clonotype. The genes are TRBV7-9 and TRBJ2-2; TRBD2 is a possible D gene (5 bases). The CDR3 length is 14 residues. V lost 4 bases and J 0 bases, leaving 6 bases between the germline ends. Germline V gene data show CDR1 as SEHNR and CDR2 as FQNEAQ (reference sequence). The CDR3 region is CASSSGTNTGELFF. CDR3 in DNA: TGTGCCAGCAGCTCCGGGACGAACACCGGGGAGCTGTTTTTT.

The chain is built from TRBV10-1 and TRBJ2-3, with 9 bases aligning to TRBD1. Trimming cost V 5 bases and J 5 bases; bases outside gene matches: 5. Germline loops: CDR1 WNHNN, CDR2 SYGVQD (reference sequence). This CDR3 comprises 14 residues. This CDR3 is CASSRTGAQDTQYF. CDR3 sequence (DNA): TGCGCCAGCAGTCGGACAGGGGCCCAAGATACGCAGTATTTT.

This clonotype was detected many times. A clone one base away is much larger, so this may be a read error. The chain couples TRBV7-8 to TRBJ1-2; no reliable D call. CDR1 is SGHVS, CDR2 FQNEAQ, per germline. The CDR3 is 12 amino acids. V was pared by 10 bases and J by 0 bases, with 9 bases between. CDR3 region: CATPTSNYGYTF. The CDR3 DNA sequence: TGTGCCACCCCGACTTCTAACTATGGCTACACCTTC.

V is TRBV29-1 and J is TRBJ2-7; possibly TRBD2 for D (6 bases). CDR1 and CDR2 (germline): SQVTM, ANQGSEA. Trimming shortened V by 8 bases and J by 7 bases, and 12 bases separated the two germline ends. The CDR3 has 10 residues. The CDR3 nucleotides read TGCAGCTTGCGTGCGGGAGAGCAGTACTTC. Translating it yields CSLRAGEQYF.

A few counts support this clonotype. The chain uses TRBV19 and TRBJ1-5; 8 nucleotides line up with TRBD1. The CDR3 is made up of 16 amino acids. Trimming took 5 bases from V and 3 from J; bases not matched to a gene: 9. Germline CDR1 LNHDA, CDR2 SQIVND (reference sequence). Here the CDR3 DNA reads TGTGCCAGTAGTCCGTGGACAGGGTCGCTCAATCAGCCCCAGCATTTT. Its protein product is CASSPWTGSLNQPQHF.

Only a few counts were recorded for this clonotype. This chain joins TRBV29-1 and TRBJ2-3; the match to TRBD2 covers 7 bases. V lost 7 bases, J lost 0 bases, and 7 bases stayed unmatched. Germline V CDR1 and CDR2: SQVTM, ANQGSEA. There are 14 residues in the CDR3. DNA of the CDR3: TGCAGCGCCATTAGCGGGTCTAGCACAGATACGCAGTATTTT. Protein: CSAISGSSTDTQYF.